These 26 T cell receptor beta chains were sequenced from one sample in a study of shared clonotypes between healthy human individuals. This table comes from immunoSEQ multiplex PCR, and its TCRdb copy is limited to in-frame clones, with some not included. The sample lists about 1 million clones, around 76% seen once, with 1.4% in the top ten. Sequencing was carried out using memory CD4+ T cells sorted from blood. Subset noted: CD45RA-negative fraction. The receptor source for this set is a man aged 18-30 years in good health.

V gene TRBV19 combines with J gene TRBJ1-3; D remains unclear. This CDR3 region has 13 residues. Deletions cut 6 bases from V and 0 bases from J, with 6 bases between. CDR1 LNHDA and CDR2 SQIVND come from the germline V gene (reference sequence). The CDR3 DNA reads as TGTGCCAGTAGACCTTACTCTGGAAACACCATATATTTT. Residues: CASRPYSGNTIYF.

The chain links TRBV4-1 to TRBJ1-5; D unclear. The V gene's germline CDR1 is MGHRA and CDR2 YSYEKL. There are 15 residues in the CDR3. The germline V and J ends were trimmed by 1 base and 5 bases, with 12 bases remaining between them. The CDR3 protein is CASSQVLGGYQPQHF. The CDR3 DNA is TGCGCCAGCAGCCAAGTGCTTGGAGGTTATCAGCCCCAGCATTTT.

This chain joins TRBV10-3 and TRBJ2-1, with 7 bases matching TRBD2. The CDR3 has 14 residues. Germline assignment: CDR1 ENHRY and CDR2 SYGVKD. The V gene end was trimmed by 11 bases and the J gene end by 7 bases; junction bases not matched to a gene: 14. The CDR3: CALRRASGENEQFF. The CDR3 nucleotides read TGTGCCCTCCGGCGGGCTAGCGGAGAGAATGAGCAGTTCTTC.

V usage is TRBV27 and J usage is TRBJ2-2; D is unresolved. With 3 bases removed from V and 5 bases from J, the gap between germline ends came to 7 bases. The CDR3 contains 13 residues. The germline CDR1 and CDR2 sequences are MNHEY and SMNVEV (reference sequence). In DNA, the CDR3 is TGTGCCAGCAGTTTTACCATTACCGGGGAGCTGTTTTTT. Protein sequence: CASSFTITGELFF.

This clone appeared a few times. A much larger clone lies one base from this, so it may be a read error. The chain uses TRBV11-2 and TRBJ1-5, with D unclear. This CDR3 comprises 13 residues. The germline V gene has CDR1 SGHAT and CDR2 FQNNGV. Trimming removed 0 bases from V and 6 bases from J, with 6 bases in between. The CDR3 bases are TGTGCCAGCAGCTTAGATCAGGCTCAGCCCCAGCATTTT. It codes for CASSLDQAQPQHF.

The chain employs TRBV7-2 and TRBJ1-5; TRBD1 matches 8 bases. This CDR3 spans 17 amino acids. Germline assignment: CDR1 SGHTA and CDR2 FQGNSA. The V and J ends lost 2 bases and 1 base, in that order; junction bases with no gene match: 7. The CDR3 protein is CASSLRTGPGSNQPQHF. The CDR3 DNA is TGTGCCAGCAGCTTACGGACAGGGCCAGGGAGCAATCAGCCCCAGCATTTT.

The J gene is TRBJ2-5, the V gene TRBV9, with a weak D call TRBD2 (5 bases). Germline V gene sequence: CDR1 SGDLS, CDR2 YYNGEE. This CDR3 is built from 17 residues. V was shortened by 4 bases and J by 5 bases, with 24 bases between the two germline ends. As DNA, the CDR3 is TGTGCCAGCAGCCCCGGGGTACATGAGGGAATAGTGGAGACCCAGTACTTC. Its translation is CASSPGVHEGIVETQYF.

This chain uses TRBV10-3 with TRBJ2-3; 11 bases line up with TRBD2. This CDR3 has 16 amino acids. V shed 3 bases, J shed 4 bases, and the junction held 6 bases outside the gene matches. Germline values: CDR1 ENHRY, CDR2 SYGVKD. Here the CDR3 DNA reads TGTGCCATCAGTGATCCTAGCGGGAGGCGGGCAGATACGCAGTATTTT. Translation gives CAISDPSGRRADTQYF.

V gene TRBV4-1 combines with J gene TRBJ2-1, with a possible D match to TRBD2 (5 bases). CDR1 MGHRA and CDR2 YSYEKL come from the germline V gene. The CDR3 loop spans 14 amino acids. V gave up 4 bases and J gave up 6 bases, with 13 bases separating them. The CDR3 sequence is CASSPVPGSNEQFF. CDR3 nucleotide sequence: TGCGCCAGCAGCCCCGTACCGGGATCCAATGAGCAGTTCTTC.

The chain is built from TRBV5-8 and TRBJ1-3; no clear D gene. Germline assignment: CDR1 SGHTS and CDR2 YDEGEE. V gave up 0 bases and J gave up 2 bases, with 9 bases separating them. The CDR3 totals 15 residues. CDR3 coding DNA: TGTGCCAGCAGCTTGGGGGCAGGTCCTGGAAACACCATATATTTT. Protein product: CASSLGAGPGNTIYF.

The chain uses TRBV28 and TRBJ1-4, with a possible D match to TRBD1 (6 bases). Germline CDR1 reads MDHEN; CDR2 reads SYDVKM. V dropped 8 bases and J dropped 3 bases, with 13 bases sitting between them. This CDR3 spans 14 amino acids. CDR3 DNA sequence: TGTGCCAGCCTAATGGGGGGCCCTAATGAAAAACTGTTTTTT. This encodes CASLMGGPNEKLFF.

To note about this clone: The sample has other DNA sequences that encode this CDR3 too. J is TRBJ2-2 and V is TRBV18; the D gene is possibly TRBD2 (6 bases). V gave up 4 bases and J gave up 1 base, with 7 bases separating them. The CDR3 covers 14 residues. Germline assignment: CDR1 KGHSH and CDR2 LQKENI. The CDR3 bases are TGTGCCAGCTCACTCGGGAGGAACACCGGGGAGCTGTTTTTT. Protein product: CASSLGRNTGELFF. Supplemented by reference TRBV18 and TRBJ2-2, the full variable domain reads NAGVMQNPRHLVRRRGQEARLRCSPMKGHSHVYWYRQLPEEGLKFMVYLQKENIIDESGMPKERFSAEFPKEGPSILRIQQVVRGDSAAYFCASSLGRNTGELFFGEGSRLTVL.

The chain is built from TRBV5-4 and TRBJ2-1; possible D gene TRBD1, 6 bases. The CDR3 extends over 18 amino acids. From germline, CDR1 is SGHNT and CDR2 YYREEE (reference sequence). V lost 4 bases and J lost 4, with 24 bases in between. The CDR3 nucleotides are TGTGCCAGCAGCCTAAGGACCGGAACAGGGTTAAGGTACAATGAGCAGTTCTTC. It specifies CASSLRTGTGLRYNEQFF.

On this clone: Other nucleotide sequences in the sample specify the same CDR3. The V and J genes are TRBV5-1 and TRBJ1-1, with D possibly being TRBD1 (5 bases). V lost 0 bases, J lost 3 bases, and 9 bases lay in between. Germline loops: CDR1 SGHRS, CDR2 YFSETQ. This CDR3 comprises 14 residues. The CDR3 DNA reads TGCGCCAGCAGCTTGGGACAGACTTACACTGAAGCTTTCTTT. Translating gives CASSLGQTYTEAFF. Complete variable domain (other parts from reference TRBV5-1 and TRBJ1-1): KAGVTQTPRYLIKTRGQQVTLSCSPISGHRSVSWYQQTPGQGLQFLFEYFSETQRNKGNFPGRFSGRQFSNSRSEMNVSTLELGDSALYLCASSLGQTYTEAFFGQGTRLTVV.

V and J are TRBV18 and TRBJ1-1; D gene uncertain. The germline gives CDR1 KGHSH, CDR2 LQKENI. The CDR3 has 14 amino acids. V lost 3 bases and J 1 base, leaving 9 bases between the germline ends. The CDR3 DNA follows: TGTGCCAGCTCACCGCGGAGCCCGAACACTGAAGCTTTCTTT. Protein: CASSPRSPNTEAFF. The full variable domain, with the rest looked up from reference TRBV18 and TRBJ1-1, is NAGVMQNPRHLVRRRGQEARLRCSPMKGHSHVYWYRQLPEEGLKFMVYLQKENIIDESGMPKERFSAEFPKEGPSILRIQQVVRGDSAAYFCASSPRSPNTEAFFGQGTRLTVV.

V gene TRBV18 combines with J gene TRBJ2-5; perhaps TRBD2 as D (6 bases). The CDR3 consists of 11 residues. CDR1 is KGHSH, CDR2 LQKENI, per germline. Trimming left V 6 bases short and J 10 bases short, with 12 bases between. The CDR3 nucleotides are TGTGCCAGCTCGGCGTCCGGGGGCCAGTACTTC. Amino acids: CASSASGGQYF.

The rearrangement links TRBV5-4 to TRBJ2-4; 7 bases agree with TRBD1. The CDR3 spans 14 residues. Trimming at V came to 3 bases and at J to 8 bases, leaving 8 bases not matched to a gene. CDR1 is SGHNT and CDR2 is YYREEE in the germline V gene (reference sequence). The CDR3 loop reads CASSSKGQVDIQYF. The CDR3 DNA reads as TGTGCCAGCAGCTCTAAAGGACAGGTCGACATTCAGTACTTC.

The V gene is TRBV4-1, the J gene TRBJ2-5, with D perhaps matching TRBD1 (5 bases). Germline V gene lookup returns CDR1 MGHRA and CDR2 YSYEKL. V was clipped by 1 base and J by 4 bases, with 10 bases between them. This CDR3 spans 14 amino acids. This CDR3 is CASSQAGLGETQYF. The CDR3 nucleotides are TGCGCCAGCAGCCAAGCAGGGCTGGGAGAGACCCAGTACTTC.

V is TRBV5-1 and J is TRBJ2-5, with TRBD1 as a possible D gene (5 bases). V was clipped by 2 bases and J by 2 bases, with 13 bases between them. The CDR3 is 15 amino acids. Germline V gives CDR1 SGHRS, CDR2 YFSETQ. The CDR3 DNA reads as TGCGCCAGCAGCTTAGTGTCAGGGTTACAAGAGACCCAGTACTTC. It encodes CASSLVSGLQETQYF.

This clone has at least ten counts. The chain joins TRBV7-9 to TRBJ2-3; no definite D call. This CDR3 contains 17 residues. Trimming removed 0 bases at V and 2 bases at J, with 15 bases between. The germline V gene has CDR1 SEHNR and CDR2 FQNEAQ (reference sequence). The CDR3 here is CASSLAQLVPITDTQYF. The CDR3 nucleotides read TGTGCCAGCAGCTTAGCGCAATTGGTCCCGATCACAGATACGCAGTATTTT.

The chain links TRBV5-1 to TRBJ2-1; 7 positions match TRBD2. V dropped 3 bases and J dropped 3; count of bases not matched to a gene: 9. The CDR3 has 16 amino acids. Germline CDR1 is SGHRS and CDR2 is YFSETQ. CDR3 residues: CASSWGSGTNYNEQFF. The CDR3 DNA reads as TGCGCCAGCAGCTGGGGATCCGGGACTAACTACAATGAGCAGTTCTTC.

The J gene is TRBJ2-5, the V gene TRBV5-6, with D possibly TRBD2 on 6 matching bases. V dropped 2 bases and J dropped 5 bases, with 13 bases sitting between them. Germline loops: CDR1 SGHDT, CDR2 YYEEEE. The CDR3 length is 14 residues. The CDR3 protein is CASSFAGLKETQYF. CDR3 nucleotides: TGTGCCAGCAGCTTCGCGGGATTGAAGGAGACCCAGTACTTC.

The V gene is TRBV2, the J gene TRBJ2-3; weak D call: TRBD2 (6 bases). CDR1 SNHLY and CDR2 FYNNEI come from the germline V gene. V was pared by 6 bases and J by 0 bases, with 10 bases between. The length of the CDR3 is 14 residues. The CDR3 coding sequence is TGTGCCAGCAGGGCCGGGACTAGCACAGATACGCAGTATTTT. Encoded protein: CASRAGTSTDTQYF.

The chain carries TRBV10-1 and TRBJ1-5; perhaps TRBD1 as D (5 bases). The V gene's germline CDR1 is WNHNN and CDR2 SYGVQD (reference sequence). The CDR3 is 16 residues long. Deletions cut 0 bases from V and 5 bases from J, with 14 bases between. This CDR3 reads CASSESAPWGDQPQHF. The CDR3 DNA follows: TGCGCCAGCAGTGAGTCGGCCCCTTGGGGGGATCAGCCCCAGCATTTT.

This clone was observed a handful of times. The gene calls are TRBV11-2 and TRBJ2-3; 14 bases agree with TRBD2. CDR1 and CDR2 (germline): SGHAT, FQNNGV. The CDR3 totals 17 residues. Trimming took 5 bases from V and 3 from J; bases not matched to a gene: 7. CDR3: CASSLPRTSGRTDTQYF. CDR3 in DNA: TGTGCCAGCAGCCTCCCAAGGACTAGCGGGAGGACAGATACGCAGTATTTT.

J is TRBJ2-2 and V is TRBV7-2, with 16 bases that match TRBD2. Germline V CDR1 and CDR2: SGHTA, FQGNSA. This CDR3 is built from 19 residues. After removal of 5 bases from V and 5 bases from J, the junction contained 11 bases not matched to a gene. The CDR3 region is CASSPLTGTSGRETGELFF. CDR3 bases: TGTGCCAGCAGCCCCCTCACCGGGACTAGCGGGAGGGAAACCGGGGAGCTGTTTTTT.